This T cell receptor (beta chain) originates from a study of response to subunit inactivated influenza vaccine. Each CDR3 protein is one row after TCRdb ran MiXCR on the RT-PCR reads. This table has hundreds of thousands of distinct CDR3 sequences, around 11% appearing once. This clonotype appeared many times. This CDR3 has 12 amino acids. The germline CDR1 and CDR2 sequences are MNHEY and SVGEGT. V lost 6 bases, J lost 3 bases, and 8 bases lay in between. This TCR was sampled from a man in his fifties or sixties who received an inactivated influenza vaccine. The sequencing here drew on PBMCs from blood, taken on the day of vaccination. The chain employs TRBV6-2 or TRBV6-3 and TRBJ1-2, with D perhaps matching TRBD1 (6 bases). CDR3 sequence: CASSRQDYGYTF. CDR3 nucleotides: TGTGCCAGCAGCCGACAGGACTATGGCTACACCTTC.